Following are 6 T cell receptor beta chains from one sample sequenced in a study of prognosis after radiotherapy for stage I lung cancer. Two-round multiplex PCR on genomic DNA was the method by which TCR beta CDR3 was amplified. Primers (each specific to one TRBV or TRBJ gene) were used in first-round PCR. One entry per CDR3 protein results from TCRdb running MiXCR on the multiplex PCR reads. The table records around 20,000 distinct CDR3 sequences, about 40% of them present only once. Sequencing was performed on PBMCs, taken before or after stereotactic body radiation therapy (not recorded which). These receptors originate from a donor over 45 with non-small cell lung cancer.

The chain has TRBV5-1 and TRBJ2-7, with TRBD2 identical over 9 bases. The V and J ends lost 6 bases and 7 bases, in that order; junction bases with no gene match: 14. This CDR3 has 15 residues. The V gene's germline CDR1 is SGHRS and CDR2 YFSETQ. The CDR3 DNA reads TGCGCCAGCACTCCGGAGGTAGCGGGAGCTAGGGAGCAGTACTTC. Translated: CASTPEVAGAREQYF.

Regarding this clonotype: Mismatch with germline at one junction end may stem from a read error. CDR3 nucleotide sequence: TGTGCCAGCAGTATTTCCCCACAGAACACCTGGGAGCTGTTTTTT. Protein sequence: CASSISPQNTWELFF. This chain links TRBV6-2 or TRBV6-3 with TRBJ2-2; D remains ambiguous. CDR3 length: 15 residues. CDR1 MNHEY and CDR2 SVGEGT come from the germline V gene.

The chain uses TRBV20-1 and TRBJ2-1; D possibly corresponds to TRBD2 (5 bases). V was shortened by 3 bases and J by 7 bases, with 10 bases between the two germline ends. The length of the CDR3 is 12 residues. CDR1 is DFQATT and CDR2 is SNEGSKA in the germline V gene (reference sequence). In DNA, the CDR3 is TGCAGTGCTAGCCGAGGGCCGAATGAGCAGTTCTTC. Amino acid sequence: CSASRGPNEQFF.

This clonotype was seen many times. This rearrangement joins TRBV3-1 to TRBJ2-1; 10 nucleotides align to TRBD2. The germline V gene has CDR1 LGHDT and CDR2 YNNKEL (reference sequence). The ends lost 4 bases at V and 8 bases at J; junction bases unmatched: 8. The CDR3 consists of 15 residues. The CDR3 spells CASSLLAGVADEQFF. CDR3 DNA: TGTGCCAGCAGCCTTCTAGCGGGAGTTGCTGATGAGCAGTTCTTC.

This clonotype was detected many times. A much larger clone is a single base away; this may be a read error. The chain carries TRBV15 and TRBJ1-2; no clear D gene. This CDR3 contains 17 residues. Germline values: CDR1 LNHNV, CDR2 YYDKDF (reference sequence). The ends were cut back, 2 bases at V and 5 bases at J, with 21 bases in the middle. The CDR3 DNA reads as TGTGCCACCAGCAGACCCGTGGAGGTAGTTCTTGGTTATGGCTACACCTTC. As protein: CATSRPVEVVLGYGYTF.

In the case of this clonotype: The germline gene is not matched at one end of the junction; a read error may be the cause. J is TRBJ2-1 and V is TRBV11-1, with TRBD2 matching 7 bases. CDR3 length equals 17 residues. Germline V CDR1 and CDR2: SGHAT, FQDESV (reference sequence). The CDR3 sequence: CASRLGPGGGRWNEQFF. Written as DNA, the CDR3 is TGTGCCAGCAGGTTAGGGCCGGGAGGTGGAAGGTGGAATGAGCAGTTCTTC. Supplemented by reference TRBV11-1 and TRBJ2-1, the full variable domain reads EAEVAQSPRYKITEKSQAVAFWCDPISGHATLYWYRQILGQGPELLVQFQDESVVDDSQLPKDRFSAERLKGVDSTLKIQPAELGDSAMYLCASRLGPGGGRWNEQFFGPGTRLTVL.